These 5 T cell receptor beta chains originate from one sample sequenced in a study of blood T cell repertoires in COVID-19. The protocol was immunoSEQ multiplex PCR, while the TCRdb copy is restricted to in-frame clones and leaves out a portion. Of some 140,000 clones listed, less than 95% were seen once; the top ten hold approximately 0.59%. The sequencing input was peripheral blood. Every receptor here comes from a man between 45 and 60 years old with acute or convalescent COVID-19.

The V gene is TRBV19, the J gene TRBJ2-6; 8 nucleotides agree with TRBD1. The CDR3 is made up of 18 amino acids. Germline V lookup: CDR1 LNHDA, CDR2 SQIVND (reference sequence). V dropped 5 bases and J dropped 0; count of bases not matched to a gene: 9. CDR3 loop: CASSARQGSRSGANVLTF. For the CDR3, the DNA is TGTGCCAGTAGTGCACGACAGGGGTCGCGCTCTGGGGCCAACGTCCTGACTTTC.

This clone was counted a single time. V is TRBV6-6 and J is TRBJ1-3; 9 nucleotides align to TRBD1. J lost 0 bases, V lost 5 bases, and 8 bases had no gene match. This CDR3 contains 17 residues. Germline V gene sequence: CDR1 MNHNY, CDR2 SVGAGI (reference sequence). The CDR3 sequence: CASSHGQGIFSGNTIYF. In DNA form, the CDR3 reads TGTGCCAGCAGTCACGGACAGGGGATTTTCTCTGGAAACACCATATATTTT.

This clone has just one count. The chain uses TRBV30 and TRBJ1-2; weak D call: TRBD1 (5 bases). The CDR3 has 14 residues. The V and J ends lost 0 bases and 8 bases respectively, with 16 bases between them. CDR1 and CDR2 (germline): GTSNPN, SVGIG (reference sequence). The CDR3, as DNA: TGTGCCTGGAGTGTTAGGGGCGGGAGCGGGGGCTACACCTTC. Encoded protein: CAWSVRGGSGGYTF.

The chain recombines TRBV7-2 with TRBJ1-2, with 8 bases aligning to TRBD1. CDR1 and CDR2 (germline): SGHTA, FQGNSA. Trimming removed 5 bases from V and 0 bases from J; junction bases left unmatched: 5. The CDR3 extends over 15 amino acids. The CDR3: CASSPGQASNYGYTF. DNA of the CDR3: TGTGCCAGCAGCCCGGGACAGGCCTCTAACTATGGCTACACCTTC.

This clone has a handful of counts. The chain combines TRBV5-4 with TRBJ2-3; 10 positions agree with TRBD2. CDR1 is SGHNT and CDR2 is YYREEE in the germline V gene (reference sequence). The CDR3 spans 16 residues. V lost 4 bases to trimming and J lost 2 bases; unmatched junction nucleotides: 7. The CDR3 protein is CASSPPGLAFTDTQYF. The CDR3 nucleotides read TGTGCCAGCAGCCCCCCGGGACTAGCGTTCACAGATACGCAGTATTTT.